There are many counts of the clone carrying this TCR beta chain. What it recognizes is unknown. The sample's time point: patch test 1, 2 weeks after DPC sensitization. Treatment denoted: therapeutic diphenylcyclopropenone sensitization with weekly scalp DPC. TCRdb recomputed calls from the RACE reads with MiXCR, one row per CDR3 protein. The profile covers approximately 400,000 distinct CDR3 sequences, with roughly 4.8% appearing a single time and under 3% taken by the ten largest. These data belong to a study of human T cells and chemical hapten exposure. Study in general: Small pooled library volume differences mainly caused per-sample TCR yield variation. Study-wide results and limits: Expanded TCRs produced significantly more large CDR3 similarity clusters than controls did.

Germline V CDR1 and CDR2: LGHNA, YNFKEQ. The CDR3 contains 16 residues. The ends were cut back, 3 bases at V and 2 bases at J, with 13 bases in the middle. The genes are TRBV4-2 and TRBJ2-2, with D possibly matching TRBD1 (5 bases). Specimen: whole blood, collected in connection with sensitization to the hapten diphenylcyclopropenone (DPC). The source is a woman aged 45-60 years with alopecia areata. Some clones in this sample may be carry-over from other donors' samples. Written as DNA, the CDR3 is TGTGCCAGCAGCCACCGGACCAGGGAAAACACCGGGGAGCTGTTTTTT. It is translated as CASSHRTRENTGELFF.